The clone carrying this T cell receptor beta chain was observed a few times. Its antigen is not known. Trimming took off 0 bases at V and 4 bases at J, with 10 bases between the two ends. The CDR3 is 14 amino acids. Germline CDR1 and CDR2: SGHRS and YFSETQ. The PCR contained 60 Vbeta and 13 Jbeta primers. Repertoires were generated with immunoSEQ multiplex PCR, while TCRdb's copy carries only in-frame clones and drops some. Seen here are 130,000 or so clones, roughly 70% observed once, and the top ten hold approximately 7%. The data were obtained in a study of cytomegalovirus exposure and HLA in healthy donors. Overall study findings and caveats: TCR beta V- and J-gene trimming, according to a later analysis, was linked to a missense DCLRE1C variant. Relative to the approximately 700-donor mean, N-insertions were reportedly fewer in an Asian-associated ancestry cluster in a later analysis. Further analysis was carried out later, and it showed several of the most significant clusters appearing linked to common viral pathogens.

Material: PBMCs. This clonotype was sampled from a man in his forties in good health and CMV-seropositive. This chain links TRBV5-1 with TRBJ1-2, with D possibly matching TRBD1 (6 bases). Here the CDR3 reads CASSLETGSYGYTF. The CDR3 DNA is TGCGCCAGCAGCTTGGAGACAGGCTCCTATGGCTACACCTTC.